Presented here are 8 T cell receptor beta chains from one specimen sequenced in a study of blood T cell repertoires in COVID-19. Some clones are missing from TCRdb's copy, which holds only in-frame ones; the method was immunoSEQ multiplex PCR. The sample has under 400,000 clones, roughly 86% seen once. Source material: PBMCs or T cells enriched from blood (not recorded which). The receptors here all came from a woman aged 25-40 years who had been exposed to COVID-19.

The rearrangement uses TRBV7-2 and TRBJ2-1; TRBD2 is a possible D gene (5 bases). The V and J ends lost 4 bases and 5 bases respectively, with 18 bases between them. Per the germline V gene, CDR1 is SGHTA and CDR2 is FQGNSA. CDR3 length equals 16 residues. CDR3 in amino acids: CASSYLANSPHNEQFF. The CDR3 coding sequence is TGTGCCAGCAGCTACTTAGCGAACAGTCCTCACAATGAGCAGTTCTTC.

The genes are TRBV2 and TRBJ2-3; 12 nucleotides line up with TRBD2. The CDR3 is 16 residues long. Losses at the gene ends were 5 bases for V and 0 bases for J; bases not matched to a gene: 3. Germline V gene sequence: CDR1 SNHLY, CDR2 FYNNEI. CDR3 region: CASSPSGRASTDTQYF. The CDR3 DNA follows: TGTGCCAGCAGTCCTAGCGGGAGGGCGAGCACAGATACGCAGTATTTT. The full variable domain, rest sourced from reference TRBV2 and TRBJ2-3, is EPEVTQTPSHQVTQMGQEVILRCVPISNHLYFYWYRQILGQKVEFLVSFYNNEISEKSEIFDDQFSVERPDGSNFTLKIRSTKLEDSAMYFCASSPSGRASTDTQYFGPGTRLTVL.

The chain links TRBV6-9 to TRBJ2-3; tentative D call: TRBD2 (6 bases). The CDR3 totals 11 residues. Trimming pared 9 bases from V and 5 bases from J, leaving 9 bases between. Germline CDR1 is MNHGY and CDR2 is SVAAGI. Here the CDR3 DNA reads TGTGCCAGTCGAGCGGGAGATACGCAGTATTTT. It encodes CASRAGDTQYF.

The J gene is TRBJ2-5, the V gene TRBV24-1; 14 nucleotides match TRBD2. Germline CDR1 and CDR2: KGHDR and SFDVKD. V lost 4 bases to trimming and J lost 1 base; unmatched junction nucleotides: 16. The CDR3 spans 21 residues. The CDR3 DNA follows: TGTGCCACCAGTGACCCCCTCGACCGGACTAGCGGGAGGTTTCCCCAAGAGACCCAGTACTTC. Translation: CATSDPLDRTSGRFPQETQYF.

In this sample, this clone turned up once. The chain joins TRBV6-4 to TRBJ1-6; D unclear. Per the germline V gene, CDR1 is MRHNA and CDR2 is SNTAGT. This CDR3 has 14 amino acids. Trimming stripped 2 bases from V and 6 bases from J, with 8 bases between. CDR3 protein: CASSDGGSNSPLHF. The CDR3 DNA follows: TGTGCCAGCAGTGACGGAGGCAGTAATTCACCCCTCCACTTT.

V usage is TRBV5-4 and J usage is TRBJ2-7, with D possibly TRBD2 on 6 matching bases. The ends were cut back, 5 bases at V and 3 bases at J, with 21 bases in the middle. From germline, CDR1 is SGHNT and CDR2 YYREEE (reference sequence). The CDR3 covers 16 residues. Here the CDR3 reads CASSHIMGLIYYEQYF. The DNA of the CDR3 is TGTGCCAGCAGTCATATAATGGGACTGATTTACTACGAGCAGTACTTC.

The V call is TRBV28, the J call TRBJ1-1; maybe TRBD1 (5 bases). CDR1 and CDR2 (germline): MDHEN, SYDVKM. Trimming removed 5 bases at V and 11 bases at J, with 15 bases between. The CDR3 loop spans 12 amino acids. In nucleotides, the CDR3 is TGTGCCAGCAGTCTACGTCAGGGTTGGGCTTTCTTT. Amino acids: CASSLRQGWAFF.

The chain combines TRBV2 with TRBJ2-1; D is possibly TRBD1 (7 bases). Trimming took off 7 bases at V and 5 bases at J, with 18 bases between the two ends. CDR1 is SNHLY and CDR2 is FYNNEI in the germline V gene. CDR3 length equals 15 residues. The CDR3 protein is CASKPRGAIDNEQFF. The CDR3 DNA sequence: TGTGCCAGCAAGCCCAGGGGGGCTATCGACAATGAGCAGTTCTTC.